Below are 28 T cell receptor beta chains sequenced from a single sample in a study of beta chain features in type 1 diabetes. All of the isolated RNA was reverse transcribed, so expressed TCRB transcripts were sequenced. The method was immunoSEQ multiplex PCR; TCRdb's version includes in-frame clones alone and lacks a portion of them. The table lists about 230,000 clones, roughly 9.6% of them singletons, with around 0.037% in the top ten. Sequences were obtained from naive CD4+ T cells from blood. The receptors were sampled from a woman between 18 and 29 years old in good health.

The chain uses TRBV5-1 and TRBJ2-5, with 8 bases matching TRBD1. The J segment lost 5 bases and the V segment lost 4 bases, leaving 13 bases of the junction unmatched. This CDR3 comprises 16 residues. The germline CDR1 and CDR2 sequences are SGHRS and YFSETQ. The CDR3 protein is CASSHTRGQGGETQYF. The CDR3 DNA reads TGCGCCAGCAGCCATACCCGCGGACAGGGAGGCGAGACCCAGTACTTC. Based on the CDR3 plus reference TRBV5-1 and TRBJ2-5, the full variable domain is KAGVTQTPRYLIKTRGQQVTLSCSPISGHRSVSWYQQTPGQGLQFLFEYFSETQRNKGNFPGRFSGRQFSNSRSEMNVSTLELGDSALYLCASSHTRGQGGETQYFGPGTRLLVL.

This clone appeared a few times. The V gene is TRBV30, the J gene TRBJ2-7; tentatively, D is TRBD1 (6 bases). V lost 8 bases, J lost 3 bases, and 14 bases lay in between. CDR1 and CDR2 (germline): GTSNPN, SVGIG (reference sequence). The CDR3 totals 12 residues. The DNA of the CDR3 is TGTGCCGGGCTATGGGGGCACTACGAGCAGTACTTC. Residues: CAGLWGHYEQYF.

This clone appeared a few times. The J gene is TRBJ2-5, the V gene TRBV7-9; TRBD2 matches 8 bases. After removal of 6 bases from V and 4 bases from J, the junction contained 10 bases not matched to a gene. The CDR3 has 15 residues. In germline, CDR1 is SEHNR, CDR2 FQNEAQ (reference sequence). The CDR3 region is CASRGTGGPGETQYF. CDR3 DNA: TGTGCCAGCAGGGGAACGGGAGGGCCCGGAGAGACCCAGTACTTC.

For the CDR3, the DNA is TGTGCCAGCAGCTCTGGACAGTTTTGGCTTGGGGATCAGCCCCAGCATTTT. Its translation is CASSSGQFWLGDQPQHF. The genes are TRBV7-8 and TRBJ1-5; a possible D gene is TRBD1 (6 bases). V lost 4 bases, J lost 5 bases, and 21 bases lay in between. Germline CDR1 and CDR2: SGHVS and FQNEAQ. This CDR3 region has 17 residues.

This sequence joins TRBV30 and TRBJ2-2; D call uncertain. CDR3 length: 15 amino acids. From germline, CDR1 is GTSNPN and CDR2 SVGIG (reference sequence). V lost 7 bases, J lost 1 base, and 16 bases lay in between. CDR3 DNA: TGTGCCTTAAATTCCGCCTACAGGAACACCGGGGAGCTGTTTTTT. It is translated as CALNSAYRNTGELFF.

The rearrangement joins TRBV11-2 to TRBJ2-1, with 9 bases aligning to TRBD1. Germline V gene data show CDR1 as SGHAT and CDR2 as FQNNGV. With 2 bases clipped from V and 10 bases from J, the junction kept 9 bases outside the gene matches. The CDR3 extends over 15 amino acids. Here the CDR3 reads CASSLLTGTGYEQFF. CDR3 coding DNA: TGTGCCAGCAGCTTACTAACCGGGACAGGGTACGAGCAGTTCTTC.

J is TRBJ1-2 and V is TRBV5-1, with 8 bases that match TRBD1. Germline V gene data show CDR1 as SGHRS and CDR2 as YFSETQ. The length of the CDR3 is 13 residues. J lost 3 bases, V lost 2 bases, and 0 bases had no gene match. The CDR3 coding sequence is TGCGCCAGCAGCTTACAGGGGGACTATGGCTACACCTTC. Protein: CASSLQGDYGYTF.

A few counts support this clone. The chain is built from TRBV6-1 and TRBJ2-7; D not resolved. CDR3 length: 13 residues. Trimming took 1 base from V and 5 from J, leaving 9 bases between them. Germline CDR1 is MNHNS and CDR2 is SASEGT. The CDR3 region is CASSEGVEDEQYF. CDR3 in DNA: TGTGCCAGCAGTGAAGGTGTAGAGGACGAGCAGTACTTC.

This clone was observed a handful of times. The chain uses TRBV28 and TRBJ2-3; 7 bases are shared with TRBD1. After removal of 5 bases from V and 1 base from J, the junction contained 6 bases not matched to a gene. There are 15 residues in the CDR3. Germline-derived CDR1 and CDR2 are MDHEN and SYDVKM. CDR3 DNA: TGTGCCAGCAGTCAAAACAGGGGTGGCACAGATACGCAGTATTTT. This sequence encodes CASSQNRGGTDTQYF.

This chain's CDR3 is CASTPRGRLNTEAFF. CDR3 nucleotide sequence: TGTGCCAGTACCCCCAGGGGGAGATTGAACACTGAAGCTTTCTTT. The V call is TRBV19, the J call TRBJ1-1; 7 bases map to TRBD1. This CDR3 has 15 residues. J was trimmed by 0 bases and V by 7 bases; bases with no gene match: 8. Germline V gene sequence: CDR1 LNHDA, CDR2 SQIVND (reference sequence).

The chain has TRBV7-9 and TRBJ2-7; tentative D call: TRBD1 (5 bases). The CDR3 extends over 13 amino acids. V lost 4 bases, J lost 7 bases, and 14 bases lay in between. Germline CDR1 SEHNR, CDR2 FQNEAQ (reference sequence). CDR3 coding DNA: TGTGCCAGCAGCTGGGGCAGTCTGGGGGAGCAGTACTTC. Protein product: CASSWGSLGEQYF.

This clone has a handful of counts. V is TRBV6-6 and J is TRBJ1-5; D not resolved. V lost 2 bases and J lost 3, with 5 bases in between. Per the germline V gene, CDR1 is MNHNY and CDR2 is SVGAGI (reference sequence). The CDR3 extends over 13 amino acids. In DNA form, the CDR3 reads TGTGCCAGCAGTTACATGGCCAATCAGCCCCAGCATTTT. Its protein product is CASSYMANQPQHF.

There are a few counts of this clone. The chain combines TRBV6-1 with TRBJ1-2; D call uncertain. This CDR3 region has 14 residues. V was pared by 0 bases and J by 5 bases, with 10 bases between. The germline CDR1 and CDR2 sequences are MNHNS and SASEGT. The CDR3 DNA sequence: TGTGCCAGCAGTGAAGCCGCAGTCCCTTATGGCTACACCTTC. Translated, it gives CASSEAAVPYGYTF.

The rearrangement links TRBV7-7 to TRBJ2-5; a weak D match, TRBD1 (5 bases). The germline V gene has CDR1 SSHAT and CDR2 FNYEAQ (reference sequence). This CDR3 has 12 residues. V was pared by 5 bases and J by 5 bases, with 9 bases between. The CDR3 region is CASSPPGETQYF. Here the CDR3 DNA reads TGTGCCAGCAGCCCTCCAGGGGAGACCCAGTACTTC.

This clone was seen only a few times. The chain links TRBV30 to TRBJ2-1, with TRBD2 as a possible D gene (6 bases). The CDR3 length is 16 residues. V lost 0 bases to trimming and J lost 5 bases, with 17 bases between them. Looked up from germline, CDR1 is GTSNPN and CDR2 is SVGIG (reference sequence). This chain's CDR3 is CAWSVGTLALNNEQFF. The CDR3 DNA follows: TGTGCCTGGAGTGTAGGTACACTAGCTCTGAACAATGAGCAGTTCTTC. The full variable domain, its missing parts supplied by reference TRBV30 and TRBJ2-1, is SQTIHQWPATLVQPVGSPLSLECTVEGTSNPNLYWYRQAAGRGLQLLFYSVGIGQISSEVPQNLSASRPQDRQFILSSKKLLLSDSGFYLCAWSVGTLALNNEQFFGPGTRLTVL.

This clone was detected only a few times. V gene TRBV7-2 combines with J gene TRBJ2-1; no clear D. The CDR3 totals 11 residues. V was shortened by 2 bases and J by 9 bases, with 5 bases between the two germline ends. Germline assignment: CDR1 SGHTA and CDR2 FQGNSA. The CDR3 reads CASSLTVEQFF. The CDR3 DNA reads TGTGCCAGCAGCTTAACGGTTGAGCAGTTCTTC.

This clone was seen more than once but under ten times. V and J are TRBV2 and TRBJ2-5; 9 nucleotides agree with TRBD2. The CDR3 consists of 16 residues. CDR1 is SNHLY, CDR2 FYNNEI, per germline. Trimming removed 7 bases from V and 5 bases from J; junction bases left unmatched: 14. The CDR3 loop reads CASTARAGGPAETQYF. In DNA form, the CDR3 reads TGTGCCAGCACGGCCCGGGCGGGAGGGCCGGCGGAGACCCAGTACTTC.

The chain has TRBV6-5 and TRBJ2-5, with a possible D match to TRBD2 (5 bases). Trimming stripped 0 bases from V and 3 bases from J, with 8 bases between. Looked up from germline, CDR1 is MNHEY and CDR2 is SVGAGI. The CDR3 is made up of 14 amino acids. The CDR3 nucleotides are TGTGCCAGCAGTTACTCGGAGGCAAAAGAGACCCAGTACTTC. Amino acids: CASSYSEAKETQYF.

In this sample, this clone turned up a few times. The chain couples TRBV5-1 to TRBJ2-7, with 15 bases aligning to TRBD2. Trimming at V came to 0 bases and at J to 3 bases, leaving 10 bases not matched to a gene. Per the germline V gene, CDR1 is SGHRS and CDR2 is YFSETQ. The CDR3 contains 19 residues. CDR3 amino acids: CASSLAPGLAGGFVYEQYF. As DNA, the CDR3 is TGCGCCAGCAGCTTGGCCCCGGGACTAGCGGGAGGTTTCGTCTACGAGCAGTACTTC.

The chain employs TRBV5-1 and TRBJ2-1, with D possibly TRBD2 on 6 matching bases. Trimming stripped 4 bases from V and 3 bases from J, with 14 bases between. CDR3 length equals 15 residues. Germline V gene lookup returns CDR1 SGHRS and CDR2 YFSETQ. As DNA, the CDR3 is TGCGCCAGCAGCCCGCTCGGGACTGTCTACAATGAGCAGTTCTTC. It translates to CASSPLGTVYNEQFF.

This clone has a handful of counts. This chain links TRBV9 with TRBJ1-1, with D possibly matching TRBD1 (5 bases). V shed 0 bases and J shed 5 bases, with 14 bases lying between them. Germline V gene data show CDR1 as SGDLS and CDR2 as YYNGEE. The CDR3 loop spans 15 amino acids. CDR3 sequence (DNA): TGTGCCAGCAGCGTAGCTCCGCAGGGATGGACTGAAGCTTTCTTT. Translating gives CASSVAPQGWTEAFF.

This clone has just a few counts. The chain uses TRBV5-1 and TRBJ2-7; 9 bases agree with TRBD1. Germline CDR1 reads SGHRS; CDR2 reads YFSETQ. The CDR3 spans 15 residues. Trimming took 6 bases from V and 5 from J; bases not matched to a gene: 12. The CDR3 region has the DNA TGCGCCAGCACCCCCCCGGGACAGGGATTAAACGAGCAGTACTTC. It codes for CASTPPGQGLNEQYF.

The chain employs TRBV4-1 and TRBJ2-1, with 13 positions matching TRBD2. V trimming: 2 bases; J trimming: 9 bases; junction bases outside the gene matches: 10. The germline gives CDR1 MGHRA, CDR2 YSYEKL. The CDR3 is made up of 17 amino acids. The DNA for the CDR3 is TGCGCCAGCAGCCAACAGAGGACTAGCGGGGGAATAGCTGAGCAGTTCTTC. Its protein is CASSQQRTSGGIAEQFF.

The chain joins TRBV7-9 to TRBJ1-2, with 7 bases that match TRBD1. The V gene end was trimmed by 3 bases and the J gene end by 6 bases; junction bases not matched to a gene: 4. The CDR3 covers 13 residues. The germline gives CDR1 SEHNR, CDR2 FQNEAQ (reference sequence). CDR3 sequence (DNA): TGTGCCAGCAGCTTGCAGGGGGGAGATGGCTACACCTTC. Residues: CASSLQGGDGYTF.

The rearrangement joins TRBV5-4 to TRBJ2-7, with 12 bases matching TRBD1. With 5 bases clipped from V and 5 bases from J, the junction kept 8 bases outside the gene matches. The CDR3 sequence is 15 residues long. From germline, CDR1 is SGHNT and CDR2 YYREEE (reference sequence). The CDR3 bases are TGTGCCAGCAGACAGACCGGGACAGGGGGCGACGAGCAGTACTTC. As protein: CASRQTGTGGDEQYF.

The CDR3 nucleotides read TGTGCCAGCAGTGAGACAGGGGCCAAAAACATTCAGTACTTC. This encodes CASSETGAKNIQYF. This chain links TRBV2 with TRBJ2-4, with 7 bases aligning to TRBD1. The CDR3 sequence is 14 residues long. V gave up 3 bases and J gave up 1 base; unmatched junction bases: 0. Looked up from germline, CDR1 is SNHLY and CDR2 is FYNNEI.

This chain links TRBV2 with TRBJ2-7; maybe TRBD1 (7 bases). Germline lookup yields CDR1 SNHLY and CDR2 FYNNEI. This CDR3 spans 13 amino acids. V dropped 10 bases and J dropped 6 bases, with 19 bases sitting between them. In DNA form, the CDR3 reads TGTGCCACAGGGGGGCAGGGTAAGAGCGAGCAGTACTTC. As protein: CATGGQGKSEQYF.

CDR3 protein: CASSQGNSRGEQFF. Written as DNA, the CDR3 is TGTGCCAGCAGCCAGGGAAATAGTAGGGGGGAGCAGTTCTTC. The chain links TRBV11-2 to TRBJ2-1, with D possibly being TRBD1 (6 bases). Germline-derived CDR1 and CDR2 are SGHAT and FQNNGV. The CDR3 loop spans 14 amino acids. V lost 5 bases and J lost 10, with 18 bases in between.